This T cell receptor beta chain was identified in a study of blood T cell repertoires in COVID-19 (TCRdb year 2020). With regard to the full study: Samples from collaborators originated in the United States, Italy and Spain and spanned both the acute and convalescent phases of COVID-19. The dataset comprised deeply sampled blood TCRbeta repertoires from subjects exposed to, actively infected with, or recovered from COVID-19. The material from the prospective study consisted of cDNA or gDNA derived from T cells, B-cell-depleted T cells, or PBMCs. The samples were drawn from two sources: the first 160 participants of the ongoing ImmuneRACE study, and 1,200 or so subjects contributed by 6 global collaborators. A de-identified subject ID, COVID-19 status, age in years and sex were almost always included in the sample metadata. HLA class I and class II types, where available, came from metadata supplied by the sample provider rather than from assay-based typing. The repertoires were released in a freely available public database meant as a resource for research on the immune response to SARS-CoV-2. Study-wide conclusions, independent of this receptor: How much clinical and demographic metadata was included differed by source and by participant, and the metadata was provided uncurated.

The collaborating institutions used their own protocols to collect whole blood in K2EDTA tubes. Collaborator samples were shipped for TCRbeta analysis as frozen whole blood, isolated PBMCs, or DNA extracted from either sample type. Turning to this clone: Its antigen is unknown. Nothing much larger sits one base from this clone, and base qualities are not available.

CDR1 and CDR2 (SGHNT, YENEEA) derive from the germline V gene. The CDR3 runs 13 amino acids, cysteine and phenylalanine included. Only the CDR3 DNA is retained, 39 bases long and in frame from the first base. V has 4 bases trimmed and J has 5 bases trimmed; junction bases matching no gene number 2. TCRbeta CDR3 regions were amplified from genomic DNA by means of the immunoSEQ Assay, a bias-controlled multiplex PCR. The study's processing was this. The number of nucleated cells in each sample was estimated from the amplification of reference gene primers within the assay. To quantify the absolute abundance of each unique TCRbeta CDR3 rearrangement, sequence reads were collapsed and filtered. For each sample, productive Simpson clonality was calculated by taking the square root of Simpson's diversity index across productive rearrangements. What TCRdb holds here is the immuneACCESS table cut down to in-frame rearrangements. Part of the clones is not present; checked against another copy, under half of the missing clones reflect an unresolved V gene, and the others are unexplained. That table furnishes V, J and clone size, whereas the DNA furnished D and trimming. Within this sample are about 670,000 clones, with about nine tenths of them counted one time only. Roughly 0.25% of the sample is taken by the ten largest.

This receptor was obtained from a woman aged 18-29 years with acute or convalescent COVID-19. Input material: peripheral blood. The chain is encoded by TRBV11-3 joined to TRBJ2-1, with 7 junctional bases fitting TRBD1. Here the CDR3 is given as CASSSQGNNEQFF. The sequenced DNA: TGTGCCAGCAGCTCACAGGGGAACAATGAGCAGTTCTTC. The full variable domain, completed from the reference TRBV11-3 and TRBJ2-1 proteins outside the CDR3, reads EAGVVQSPRYKIIEKKQPVAFWCNPISGHNTLYWYLQNLGQGPELLIRYENEEAVDDSQLPKDRFSAERLKGVDSTLKIQPAELGDSAVYLCASSSQGNNEQFFGPGTRLTVL.